The 7 T cell receptor beta chains reported below all come from one sample, sequenced in a study of CD8+ T cells in alopecia areata. Extracted RNA was reverse transcribed, and the resulting cDNA served as sequencing template. Only in-frame clones appear in the TCRdb table, and some are missing; sequencing was by immunoSEQ multiplex PCR. The sample has 120,000 or so clones; 45% to 65% are singletons. Sequencing used CD4+ T cells sorted from blood, obtained at week 0. The receptors come from a human donor with alopecia areata.

The chain recombines TRBV4-1 with TRBJ1-2; D uncertain. Trimming pared 1 base from V and 2 bases from J, leaving 8 bases between. CDR3 length: 14 amino acids. The germline CDR1 and CDR2 sequences are MGHRA and YSYEKL. DNA for the CDR3: TGCGCCAGCAGCCAAGTTGCCCAGAACTATGGCTACACCTTC. This codes for CASSQVAQNYGYTF.

CDR3 DNA: TGCGCCAGCAGCTTACCGGGACTAGATCGCAATGAGCAGTTCTTC. This encodes CASSLPGLDRNEQFF. This chain connects TRBV5-1 to TRBJ2-1; 8 bases are a match to TRBD2. Germline-derived CDR1 and CDR2 are SGHRS and YFSETQ. CDR3 size: 15 residues. V was clipped by 2 bases and J by 6 bases; unmatched bases: 7.

This chain joins TRBV7-2 and TRBJ2-7, with D possibly called TRBD1 or TRBD2 (5 bases each). CDR3 length equals 15 residues. The V end was cut by 1 base, the J end by 2 bases, with 12 bases between. CDR1 and CDR2 (germline): SGHTA, FQGNSA. The CDR3 nucleotides read TGTGCCAGCAGCTTAGTATACGGGGCCGCCTACGAGCAGTACTTC. As protein: CASSLVYGAAYEQYF. Drawing the rest from reference TRBV7-2 and TRBJ2-7, the complete variable domain is GAGVSQSPSNKVTEKGKDVELRCDPISGHTALYWYRQSLGQGLEFLIYFQGNSAPDKSGLPSDRFSAERTGGSVSTLTIQRTQQEDSAVYLCASSLVYGAAYEQYFGPGTRLTVT.

This clone has a handful of counts. V usage is TRBV27 and J usage is TRBJ2-7; a weak D match, TRBD2 (5 bases). The V and J ends lost 8 bases and 7 bases respectively, with 21 bases between them. The CDR3 is 14 residues long. Germline loops: CDR1 MNHEY, CDR2 SMNVEV (reference sequence). In DNA, the CDR3 is TGTGCCAGCCCCCTCCACGGCTCCTCGGGGGAGCAGTACTTC. Its protein product is CASPLHGSSGEQYF.

J is TRBJ2-3 and V is TRBV18; D is ambiguous. Germline CDR1 KGHSH, CDR2 LQKENI. This CDR3 has 16 amino acids. Trimming pared 3 bases from V and 4 bases from J, leaving 17 bases between. CDR3 coding DNA: TGTGCCAGCTCACCCCGAGGAAGGCAGTCGGCAGATACGCAGTATTTT. It yields the protein CASSPRGRQSADTQYF.

This clone was picked up a small number of times. The chain combines TRBV7-9 with TRBJ1-1; D gene uncertain. The germline V gene encodes CDR1 SEHNR and CDR2 FQNEAQ (reference sequence). The CDR3 has 15 amino acids. Trimming took off 5 bases at V and 0 bases at J, with 13 bases between the two ends. For the CDR3, the DNA is TGTGCCAGCAGCCCCGCCGGGCAGATGAACACTGAAGCTTTCTTT. Translation gives CASSPAGQMNTEAFF.

The chain has TRBV20-1 and TRBJ1-1; D is undetermined. Trimming left V 1 base short and J 11 bases short, with 8 bases between. The CDR3 runs to 10 residues. Germline lookup yields CDR1 DFQATT and CDR2 SNEGSKA (reference sequence). Written as DNA, the CDR3 is TGCAGTGCTAGAGTACCCCTGGCTTTCTTT. Its translation: CSARVPLAFF.